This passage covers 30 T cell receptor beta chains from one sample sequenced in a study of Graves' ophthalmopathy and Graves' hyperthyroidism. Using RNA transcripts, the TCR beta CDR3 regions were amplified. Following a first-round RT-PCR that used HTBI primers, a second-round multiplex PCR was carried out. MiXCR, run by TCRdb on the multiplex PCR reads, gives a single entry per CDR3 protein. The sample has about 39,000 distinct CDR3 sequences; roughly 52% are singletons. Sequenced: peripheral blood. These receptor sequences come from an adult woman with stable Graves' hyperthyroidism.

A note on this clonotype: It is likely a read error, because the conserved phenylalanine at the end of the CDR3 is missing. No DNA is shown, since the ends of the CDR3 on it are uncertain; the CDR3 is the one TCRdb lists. CDR3 residues: CASSFWDR. V usage is TRBV28 and J usage is TRBJ1-1; TRBD1, the table's D call, lacks a check against the DNA. Germline CDR1 and CDR2: MDHEN and SYDVKM. The CDR3 adds up to 8 amino acids, both ends counted.

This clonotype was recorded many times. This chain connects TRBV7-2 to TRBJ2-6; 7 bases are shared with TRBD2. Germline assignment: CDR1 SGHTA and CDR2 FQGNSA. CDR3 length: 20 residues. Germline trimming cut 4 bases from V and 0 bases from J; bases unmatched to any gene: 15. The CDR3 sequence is CASSSGGSLMGRSGANVLTF. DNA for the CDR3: TGTGCCAGCAGCTCCGGGGGGTCGCTGATGGGACGCTCTGGGGCCAACGTCCTGACTTTC.

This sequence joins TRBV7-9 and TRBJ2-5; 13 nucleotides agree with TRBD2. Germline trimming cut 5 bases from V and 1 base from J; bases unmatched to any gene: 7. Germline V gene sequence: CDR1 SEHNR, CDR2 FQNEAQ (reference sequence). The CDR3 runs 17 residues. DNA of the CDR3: TGTGCCAGCAGCATGAGGACTAGCGGGAGACCCCAAGAGACCCAGTACTTC. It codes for CASSMRTSGRPQETQYF.

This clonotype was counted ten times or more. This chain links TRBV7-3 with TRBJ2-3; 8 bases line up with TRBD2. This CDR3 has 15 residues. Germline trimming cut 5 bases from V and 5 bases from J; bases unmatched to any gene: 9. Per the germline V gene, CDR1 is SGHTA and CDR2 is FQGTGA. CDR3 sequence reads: CASSLPGGAIDTQYF. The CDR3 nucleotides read TGTGCCAGCAGCCTCCCGGGGGGGGCGATAGATACGCAGTATTTT.

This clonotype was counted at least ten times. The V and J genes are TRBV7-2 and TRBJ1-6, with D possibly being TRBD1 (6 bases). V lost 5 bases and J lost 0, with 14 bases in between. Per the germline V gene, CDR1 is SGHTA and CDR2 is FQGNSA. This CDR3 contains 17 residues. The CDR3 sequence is CASSQGRRSSYNSPLHF. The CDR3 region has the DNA TGTGCCAGCAGCCAGGGGCGGAGGAGCTCCTATAATTCACCCCTCCACTTT. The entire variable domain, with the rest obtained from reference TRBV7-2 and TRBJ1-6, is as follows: GAGVSQSPSNKVTEKGKDVELRCDPISGHTALYWYRQSLGQGLEFLIYFQGNSAPDKSGLPSDRFSAERTGGSVSTLTIQRTQQEDSAVYLCASSQGRRSSYNSPLHFGNGTRLTVT.

In nucleotides, the CDR3 is TGCAGCGTTGGGACAGAGGCCGGCTACACCTTC. Amino acid sequence: CSVGTEAGYTF. V and J are TRBV29-1 and TRBJ1-2, with D perhaps TRBD1 (6 bases). This CDR3 has 11 amino acids. Per the germline V gene, CDR1 is SQVTM and CDR2 is ANQGSEA. V was trimmed by 4 bases and J by 8 bases, leaving 11 bases between them.

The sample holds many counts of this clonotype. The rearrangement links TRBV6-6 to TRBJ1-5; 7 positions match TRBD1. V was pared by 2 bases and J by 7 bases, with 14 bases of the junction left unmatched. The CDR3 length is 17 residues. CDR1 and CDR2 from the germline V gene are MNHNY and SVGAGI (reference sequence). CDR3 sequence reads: CASSYGVTGDMNQPQHF. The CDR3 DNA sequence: TGTGCCAGCAGTTACGGGGTAACAGGGGATATGAACCAGCCCCAGCATTTT.

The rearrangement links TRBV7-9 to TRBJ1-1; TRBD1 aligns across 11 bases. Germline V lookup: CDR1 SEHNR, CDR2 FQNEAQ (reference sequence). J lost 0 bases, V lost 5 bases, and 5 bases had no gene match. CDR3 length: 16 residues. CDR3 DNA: TGTGCCAGCAGCCCGGGACAGGGGGGGATGAACACTGAAGCTTTCTTT. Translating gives CASSPGQGGMNTEAFF.

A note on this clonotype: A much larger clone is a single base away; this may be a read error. CDR3 protein: CASSRRGTGTGDRGYTF. CDR3 nucleotides: TGTGCCAGCTCACGGAGAGGGACCGGGACAGGGGATCGTGGCTACACCTTC. The V call is TRBV18, the J call TRBJ1-2; TRBD1 aligns across 10 bases. This CDR3 has 17 residues. With 4 bases clipped from V and 7 bases from J, the junction kept 15 bases outside the gene matches. Germline V lookup: CDR1 KGHSH, CDR2 LQKENI.

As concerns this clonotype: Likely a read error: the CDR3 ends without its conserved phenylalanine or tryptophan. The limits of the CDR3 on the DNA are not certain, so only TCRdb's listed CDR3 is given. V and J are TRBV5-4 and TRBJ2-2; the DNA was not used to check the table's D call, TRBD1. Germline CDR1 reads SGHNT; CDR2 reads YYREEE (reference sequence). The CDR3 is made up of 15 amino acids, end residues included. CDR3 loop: CASGPGTANTGELVL.

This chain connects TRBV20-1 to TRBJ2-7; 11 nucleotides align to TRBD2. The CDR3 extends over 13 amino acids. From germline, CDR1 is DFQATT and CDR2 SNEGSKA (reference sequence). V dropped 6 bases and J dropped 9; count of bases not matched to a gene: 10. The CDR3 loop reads CSARVTSGMPQYF. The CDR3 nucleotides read TGCAGTGCCAGGGTGACTAGCGGGATGCCGCAGTACTTC.

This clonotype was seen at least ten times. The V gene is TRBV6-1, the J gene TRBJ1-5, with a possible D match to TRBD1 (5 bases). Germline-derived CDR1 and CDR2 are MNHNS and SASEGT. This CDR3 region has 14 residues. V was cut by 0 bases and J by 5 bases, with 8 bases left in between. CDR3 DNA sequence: TGTGCCAGCAGTGAAGCGGGACGCCATCAGCCCCAGCATTTT. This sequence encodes CASSEAGRHQPQHF.

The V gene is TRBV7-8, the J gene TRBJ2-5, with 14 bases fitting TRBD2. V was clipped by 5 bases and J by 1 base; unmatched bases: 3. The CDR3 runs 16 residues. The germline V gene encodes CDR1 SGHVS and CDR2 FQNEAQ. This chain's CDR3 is CASSQGLAGGQETQYF. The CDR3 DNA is TGTGCCAGCAGCCAAGGACTAGCGGGAGGCCAAGAGACCCAGTACTTC.

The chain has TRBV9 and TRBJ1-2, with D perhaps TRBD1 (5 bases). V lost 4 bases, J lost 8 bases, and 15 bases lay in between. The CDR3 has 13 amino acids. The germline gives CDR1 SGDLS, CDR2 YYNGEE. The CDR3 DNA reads TGTGCCAGCAGCAAAGGGGAGGCCGGGGGCTACACCTTC. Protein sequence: CASSKGEAGGYTF.

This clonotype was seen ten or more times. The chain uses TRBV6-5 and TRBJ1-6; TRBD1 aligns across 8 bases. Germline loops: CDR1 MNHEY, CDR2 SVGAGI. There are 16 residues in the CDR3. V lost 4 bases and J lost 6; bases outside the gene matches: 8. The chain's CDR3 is CASSSRGQVLNSPLHF. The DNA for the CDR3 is TGTGCCAGCAGTTCGCGGGGACAGGTCCTTAATTCACCCCTCCACTTT.

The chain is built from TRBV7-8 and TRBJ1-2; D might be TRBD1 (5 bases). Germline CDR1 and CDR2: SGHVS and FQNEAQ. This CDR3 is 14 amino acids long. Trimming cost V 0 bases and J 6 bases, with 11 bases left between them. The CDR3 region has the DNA TGTGCCAGCAGCTTAGCGGGGACTAGCAATGGCTACACCTTC. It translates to CASSLAGTSNGYTF.

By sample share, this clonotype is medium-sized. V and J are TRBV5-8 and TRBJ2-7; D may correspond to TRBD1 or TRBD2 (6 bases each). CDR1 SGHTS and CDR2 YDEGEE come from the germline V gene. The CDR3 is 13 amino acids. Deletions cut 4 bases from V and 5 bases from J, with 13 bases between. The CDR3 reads CASSPGAIHEQYF. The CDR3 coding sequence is TGTGCCAGCAGCCCGGGGGCCATCCACGAGCAGTACTTC. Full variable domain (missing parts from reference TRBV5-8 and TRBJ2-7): EAGVTQSPTHLIKTRGQQATLRCSPISGHTSVYWYQQALGLGLQFLLWYDEGEERNRGNFPPRFSGRQFPNYSSELNVNALELEDSALYLCASSPGAIHEQYFGPGTRLTVT.

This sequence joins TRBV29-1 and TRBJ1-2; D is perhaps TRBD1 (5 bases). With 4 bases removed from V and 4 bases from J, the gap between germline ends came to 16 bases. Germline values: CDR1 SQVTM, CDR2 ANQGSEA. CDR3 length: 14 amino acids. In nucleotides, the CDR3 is TGCAGCGTTGCCCTACTGGGGCGTTTCTATGGCTACACCTTC. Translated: CSVALLGRFYGYTF. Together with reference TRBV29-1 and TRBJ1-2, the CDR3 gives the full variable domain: SAVISQKPSRDICQRGTSLTIQCQVDSQVTMMFWYRQQPGQSLTLIATANQGSEATYESGFVIDKFPISRPNLTFSTLTVSNMSPEDSSIYLCSVALLGRFYGYTFGSGTRLTVV.

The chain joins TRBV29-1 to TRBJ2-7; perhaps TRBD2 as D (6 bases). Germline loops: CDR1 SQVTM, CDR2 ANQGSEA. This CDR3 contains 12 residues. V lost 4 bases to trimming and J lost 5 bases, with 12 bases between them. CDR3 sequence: CSVAGVYNEQYF. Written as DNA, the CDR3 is TGCAGCGTTGCGGGAGTCTATAACGAGCAGTACTTC.

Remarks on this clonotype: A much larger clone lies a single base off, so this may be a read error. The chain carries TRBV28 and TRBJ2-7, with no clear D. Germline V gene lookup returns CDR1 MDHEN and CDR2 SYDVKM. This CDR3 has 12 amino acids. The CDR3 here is CASMTRNYEQCF. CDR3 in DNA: TGTGCCAGTATGACGAGGAACTACGAGCAGTGCTTC.

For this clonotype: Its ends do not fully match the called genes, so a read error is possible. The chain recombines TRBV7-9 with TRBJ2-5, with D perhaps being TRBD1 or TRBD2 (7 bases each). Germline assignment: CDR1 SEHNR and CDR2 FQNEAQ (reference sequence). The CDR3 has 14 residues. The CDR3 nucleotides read TGTGCCAGCAGCCCCAGGGGGGGGGAGGGGACCCAAGGCTTC. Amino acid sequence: CASSPRGGEGTQGF.

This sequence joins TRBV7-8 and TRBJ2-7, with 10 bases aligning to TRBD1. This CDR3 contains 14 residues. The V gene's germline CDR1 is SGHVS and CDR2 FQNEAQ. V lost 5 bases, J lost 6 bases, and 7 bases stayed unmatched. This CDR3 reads CASSQRQGAGEQYF. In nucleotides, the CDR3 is TGTGCCAGCAGCCAGCGACAGGGGGCAGGCGAGCAGTACTTC.

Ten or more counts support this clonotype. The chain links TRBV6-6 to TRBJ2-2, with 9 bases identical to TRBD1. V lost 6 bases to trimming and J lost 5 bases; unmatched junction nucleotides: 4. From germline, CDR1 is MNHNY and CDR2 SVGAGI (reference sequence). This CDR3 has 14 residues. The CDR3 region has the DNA TGTGCCAGCAGGGACAGGGGAGAAACCGGGGAGCTGTTTTTT. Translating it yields CASRDRGETGELFF.

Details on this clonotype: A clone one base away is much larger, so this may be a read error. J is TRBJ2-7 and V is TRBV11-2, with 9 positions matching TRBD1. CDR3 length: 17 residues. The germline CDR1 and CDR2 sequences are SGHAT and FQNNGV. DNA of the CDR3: TGTGCCAGCAGTTTAGGAACTCCGGGACAGGGTCCCTACGAGCAGTACTTC. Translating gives CASSLGTPGQGPYEQYF.

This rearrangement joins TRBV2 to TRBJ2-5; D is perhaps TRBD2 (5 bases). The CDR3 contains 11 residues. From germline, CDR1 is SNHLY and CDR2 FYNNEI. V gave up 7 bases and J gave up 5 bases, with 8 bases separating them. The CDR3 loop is CASTGWETQYF. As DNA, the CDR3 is TGTGCCAGCACGGGGTGGGAGACCCAGTACTTC. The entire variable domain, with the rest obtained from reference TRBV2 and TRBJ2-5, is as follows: EPEVTQTPSHQVTQMGQEVILRCVPISNHLYFYWYRQILGQKVEFLVSFYNNEISEKSEIFDDQFSVERPDGSNFTLKIRSTKLEDSAMYFCASTGWETQYFGPGTRLLVL.

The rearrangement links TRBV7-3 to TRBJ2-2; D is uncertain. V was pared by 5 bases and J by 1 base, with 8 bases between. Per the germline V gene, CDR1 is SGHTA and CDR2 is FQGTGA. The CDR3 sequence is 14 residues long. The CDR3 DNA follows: TGTGCCAGCAGCCCAGGAATGAACACCGGGGAGCTGTTTTTT. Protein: CASSPGMNTGELFF.

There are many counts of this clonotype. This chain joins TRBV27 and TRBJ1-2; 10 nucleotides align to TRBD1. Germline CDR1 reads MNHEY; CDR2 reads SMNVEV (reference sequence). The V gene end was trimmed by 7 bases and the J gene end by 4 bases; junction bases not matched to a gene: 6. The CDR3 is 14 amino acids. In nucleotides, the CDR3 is TGTGCCAGCACCTCCGGGACAGGGGTCTATGGCTACACCTTC. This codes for CASTSGTGVYGYTF.

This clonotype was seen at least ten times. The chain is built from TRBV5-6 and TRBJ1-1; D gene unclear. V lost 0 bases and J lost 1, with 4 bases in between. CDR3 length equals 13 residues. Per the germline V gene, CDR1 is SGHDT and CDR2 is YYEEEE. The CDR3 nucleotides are TGTGCCAGCAGCTTGGGGAGGAACACTGAAGCTTTCTTT. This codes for CASSLGRNTEAFF.

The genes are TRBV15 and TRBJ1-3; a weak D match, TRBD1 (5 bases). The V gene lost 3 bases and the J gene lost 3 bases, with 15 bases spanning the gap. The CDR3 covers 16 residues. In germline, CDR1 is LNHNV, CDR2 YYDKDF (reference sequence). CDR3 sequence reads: CATSSLGAESGNTIYF. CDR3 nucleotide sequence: TGTGCCACCAGCAGCTTAGGGGCAGAAAGTGGAAACACCATATATTTT.

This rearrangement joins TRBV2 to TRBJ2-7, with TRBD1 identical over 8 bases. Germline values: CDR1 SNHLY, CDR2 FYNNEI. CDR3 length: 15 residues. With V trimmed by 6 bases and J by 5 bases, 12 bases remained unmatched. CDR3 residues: CASSEGQVGIDEQYF. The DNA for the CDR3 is TGTGCCAGCAGCGAGGGACAGGTTGGGATCGACGAGCAGTACTTC.